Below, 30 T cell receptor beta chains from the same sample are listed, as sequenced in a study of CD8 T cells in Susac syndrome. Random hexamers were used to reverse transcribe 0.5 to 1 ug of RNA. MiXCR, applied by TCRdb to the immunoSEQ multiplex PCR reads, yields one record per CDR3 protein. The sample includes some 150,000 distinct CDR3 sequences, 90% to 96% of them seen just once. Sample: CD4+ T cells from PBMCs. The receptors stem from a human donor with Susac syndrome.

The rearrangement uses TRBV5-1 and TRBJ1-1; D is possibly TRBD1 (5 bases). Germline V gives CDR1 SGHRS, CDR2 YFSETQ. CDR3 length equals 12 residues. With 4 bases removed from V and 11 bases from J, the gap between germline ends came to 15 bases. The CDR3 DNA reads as TGCGCCAGCAGCCCTGAGCTAGGGGAGGCTTTCTTT. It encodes CASSPELGEAFF.

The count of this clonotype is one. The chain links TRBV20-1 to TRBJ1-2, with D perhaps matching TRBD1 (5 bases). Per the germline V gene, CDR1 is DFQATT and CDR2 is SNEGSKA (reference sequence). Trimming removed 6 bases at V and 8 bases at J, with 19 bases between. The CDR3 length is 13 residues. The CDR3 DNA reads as TGCAGTGCGGACGCCTCAGGGTCGGGAGGCTACACCTTC. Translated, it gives CSADASGSGGYTF.

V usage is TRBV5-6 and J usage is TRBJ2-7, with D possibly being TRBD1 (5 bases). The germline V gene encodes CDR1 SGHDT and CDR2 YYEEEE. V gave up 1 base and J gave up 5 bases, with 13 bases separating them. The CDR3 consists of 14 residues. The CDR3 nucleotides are TGTGCCAGCAGCTTGTCAGGGTCGTATGACGAGCAGTACTTC. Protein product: CASSLSGSYDEQYF.

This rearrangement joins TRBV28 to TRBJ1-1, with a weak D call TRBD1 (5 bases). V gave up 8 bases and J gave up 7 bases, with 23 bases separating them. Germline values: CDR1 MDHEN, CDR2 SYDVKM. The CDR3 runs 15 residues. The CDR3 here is CASASRGTAKGEAFF. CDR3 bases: TGTGCCAGCGCCTCTCGGGGGACGGCAAAAGGTGAAGCTTTCTTT. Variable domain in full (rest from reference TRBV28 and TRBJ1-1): DVKVTQSSRYLVKRTGEKVFLECVQDMDHENMFWYRQDPGLGLRLIYFSYDVKMKEKGDIPEGYSVSREKKERFSLILESASTNQTSMYLCASASRGTAKGEAFFGQGTRLTVV.

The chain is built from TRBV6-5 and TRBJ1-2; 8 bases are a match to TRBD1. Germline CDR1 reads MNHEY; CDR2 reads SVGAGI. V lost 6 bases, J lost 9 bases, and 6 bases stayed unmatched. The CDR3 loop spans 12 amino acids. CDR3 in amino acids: CASSQGAFSYTF. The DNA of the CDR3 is TGTGCCAGCAGCCAGGGGGCGTTTAGCTACACCTTC.

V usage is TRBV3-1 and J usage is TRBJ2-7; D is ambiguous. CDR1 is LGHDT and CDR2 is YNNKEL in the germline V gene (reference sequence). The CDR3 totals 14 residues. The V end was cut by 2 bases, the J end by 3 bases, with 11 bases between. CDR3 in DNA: TGTGCCAGCAGCCAAACGCCTGACGGCTACGAGCAGTACTTC. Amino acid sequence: CASSQTPDGYEQYF.

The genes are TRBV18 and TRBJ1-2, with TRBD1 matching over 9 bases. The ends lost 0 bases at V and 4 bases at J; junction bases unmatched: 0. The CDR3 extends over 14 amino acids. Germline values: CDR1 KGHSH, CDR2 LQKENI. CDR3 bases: TGTGCCAGCTCACCACCGGGACAGGGCTATGGCTACACCTTC. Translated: CASSPPGQGYGYTF.

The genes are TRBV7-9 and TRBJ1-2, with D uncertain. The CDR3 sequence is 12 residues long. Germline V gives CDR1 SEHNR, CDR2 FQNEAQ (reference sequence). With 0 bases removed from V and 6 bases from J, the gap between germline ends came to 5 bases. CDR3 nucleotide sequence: TGTGCCAGCAGCTTAGCCAGTGATGGCTACACCTTC. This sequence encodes CASSLASDGYTF.

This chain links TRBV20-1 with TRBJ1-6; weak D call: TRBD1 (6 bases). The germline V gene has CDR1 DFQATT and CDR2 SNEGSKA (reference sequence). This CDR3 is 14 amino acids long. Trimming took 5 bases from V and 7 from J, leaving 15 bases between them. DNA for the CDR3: TGCAGTGCTCTCCGACAGGCGACCAATTCACCCCTCCACTTT. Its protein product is CSALRQATNSPLHF.

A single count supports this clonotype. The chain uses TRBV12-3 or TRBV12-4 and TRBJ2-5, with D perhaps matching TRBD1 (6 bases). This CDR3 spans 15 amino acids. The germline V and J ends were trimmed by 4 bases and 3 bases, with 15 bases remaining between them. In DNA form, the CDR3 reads TGTGCCAGCAGTTCCTCGGGACAACGAAAAGAGACCCAGTACTTC. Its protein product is CASSSSGQRKETQYF.

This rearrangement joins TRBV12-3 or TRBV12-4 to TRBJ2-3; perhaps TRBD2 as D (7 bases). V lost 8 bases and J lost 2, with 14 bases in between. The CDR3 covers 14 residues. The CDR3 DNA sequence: TGTGCCAGCGGACGGGGGGCGGACACAGATACGCAGTATTTT. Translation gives CASGRGADTDTQYF.

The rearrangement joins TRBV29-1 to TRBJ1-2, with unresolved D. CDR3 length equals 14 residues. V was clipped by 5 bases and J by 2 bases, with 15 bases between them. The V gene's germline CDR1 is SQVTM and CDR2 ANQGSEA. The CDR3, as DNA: TGCAGCGTTAGGTCCCTGATGTCCAACTATGGCTACACCTTC. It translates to CSVRSLMSNYGYTF. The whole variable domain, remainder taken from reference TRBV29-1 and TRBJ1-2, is SAVISQKPSRDICQRGTSLTIQCQVDSQVTMMFWYRQQPGQSLTLIATANQGSEATYESGFVIDKFPISRPNLTFSTLTVSNMSPEDSSIYLCSVRSLMSNYGYTFGSGTRLTVV.

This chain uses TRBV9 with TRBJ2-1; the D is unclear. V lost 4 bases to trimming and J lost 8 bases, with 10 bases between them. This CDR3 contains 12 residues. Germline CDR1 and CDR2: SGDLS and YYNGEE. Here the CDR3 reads CASSKTTDEQFF. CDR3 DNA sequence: TGTGCCAGCAGCAAGACAACCGATGAGCAGTTCTTC. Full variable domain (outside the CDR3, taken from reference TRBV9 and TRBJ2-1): DSGVTQTPKHLITATGQRVTLRCSPRSGDLSVYWYQQSLDQGLQFLIQYYNGEERAKGNILERFSAQQFPDLHSELNLSSLELGDSALYFCASSKTTDEQFFGPGTRLTVL.

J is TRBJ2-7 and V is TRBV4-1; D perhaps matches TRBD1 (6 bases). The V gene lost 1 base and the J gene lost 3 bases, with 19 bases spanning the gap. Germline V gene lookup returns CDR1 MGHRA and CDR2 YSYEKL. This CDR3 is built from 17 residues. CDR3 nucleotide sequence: TGCGCCAGCAGCCAAGTTGGAGCCGGACAGATCTTCTACGAGCAGTACTTC. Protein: CASSQVGAGQIFYEQYF.

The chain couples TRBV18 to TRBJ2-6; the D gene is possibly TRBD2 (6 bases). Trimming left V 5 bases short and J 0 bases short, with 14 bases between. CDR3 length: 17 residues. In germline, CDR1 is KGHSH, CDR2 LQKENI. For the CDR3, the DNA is TGTGCCAGCTCAAAAAGGGACTGGTTCTCTGGGGCCAACGTCCTGACTTTC. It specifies CASSKRDWFSGANVLTF.

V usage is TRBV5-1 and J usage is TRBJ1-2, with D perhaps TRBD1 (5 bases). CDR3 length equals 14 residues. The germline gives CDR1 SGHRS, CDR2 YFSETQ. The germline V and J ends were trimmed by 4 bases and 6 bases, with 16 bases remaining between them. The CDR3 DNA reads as TGCGCCAGCAGCCCAACCGGGACCGCCAATGGCTACACCTTC. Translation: CASSPTGTANGYTF.

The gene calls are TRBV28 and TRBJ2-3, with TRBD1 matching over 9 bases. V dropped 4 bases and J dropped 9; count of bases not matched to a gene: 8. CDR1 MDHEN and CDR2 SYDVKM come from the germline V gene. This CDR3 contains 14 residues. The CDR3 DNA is TGTGCCAGCAGTTCTCCCCCGGACAGGGGAACGCAGTATTTT. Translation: CASSSPPDRGTQYF.

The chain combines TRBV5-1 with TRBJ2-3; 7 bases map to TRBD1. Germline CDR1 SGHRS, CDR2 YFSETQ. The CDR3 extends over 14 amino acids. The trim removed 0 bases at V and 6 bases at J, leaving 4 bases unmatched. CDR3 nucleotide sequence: TGCGCCAGCAGCTTGGAGGGGGCGCAGGATACGCAGTATTTT. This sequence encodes CASSLEGAQDTQYF.

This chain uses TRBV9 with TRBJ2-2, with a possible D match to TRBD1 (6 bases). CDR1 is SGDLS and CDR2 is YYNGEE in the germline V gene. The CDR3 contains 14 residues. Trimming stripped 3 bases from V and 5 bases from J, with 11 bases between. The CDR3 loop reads CASSGETGTGELFF. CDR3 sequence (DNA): TGTGCCAGCAGCGGAGAGACAGGAACCGGGGAGCTGTTTTTT.

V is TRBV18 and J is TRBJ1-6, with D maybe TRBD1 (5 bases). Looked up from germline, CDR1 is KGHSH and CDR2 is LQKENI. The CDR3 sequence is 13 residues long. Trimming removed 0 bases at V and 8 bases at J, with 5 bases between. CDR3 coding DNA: TGTGCCAGCTCACCACCGGGGCATTCACCCCTCCACTTT. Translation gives CASSPPGHSPLHF.

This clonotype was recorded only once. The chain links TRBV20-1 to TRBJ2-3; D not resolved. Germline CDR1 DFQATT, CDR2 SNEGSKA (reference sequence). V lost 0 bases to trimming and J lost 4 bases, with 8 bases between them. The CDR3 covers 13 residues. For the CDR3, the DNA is TGCAGTGCTAGAGAGCCGGGCGCAGATACGCAGTATTTT. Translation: CSAREPGADTQYF.

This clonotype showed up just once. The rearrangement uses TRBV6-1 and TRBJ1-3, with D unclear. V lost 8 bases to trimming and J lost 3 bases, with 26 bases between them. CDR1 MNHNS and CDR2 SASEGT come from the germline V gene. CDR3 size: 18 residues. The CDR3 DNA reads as TGTGCCAGCTTTGGGTCTCCCAAGACGTCCGGGAGTGGAAACACCATATATTTT. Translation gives CASFGSPKTSGSGNTIYF.

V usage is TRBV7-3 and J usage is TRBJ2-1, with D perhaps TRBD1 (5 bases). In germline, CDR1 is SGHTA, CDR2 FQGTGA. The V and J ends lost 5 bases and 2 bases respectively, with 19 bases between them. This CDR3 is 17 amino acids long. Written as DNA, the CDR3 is TGTGCCAGCAGCCCCCAGCGTTTTCAGGGTCCCTACAATGAGCAGTTCTTC. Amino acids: CASSPQRFQGPYNEQFF.

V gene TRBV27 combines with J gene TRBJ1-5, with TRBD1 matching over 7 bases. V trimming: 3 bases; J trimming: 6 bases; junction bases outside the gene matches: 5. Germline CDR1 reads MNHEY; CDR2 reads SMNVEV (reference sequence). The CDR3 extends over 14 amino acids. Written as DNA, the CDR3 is TGTGCCAGCAGTTTCTCAGGGGGGGGTCAGCCCCAGCATTTT. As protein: CASSFSGGGQPQHF.

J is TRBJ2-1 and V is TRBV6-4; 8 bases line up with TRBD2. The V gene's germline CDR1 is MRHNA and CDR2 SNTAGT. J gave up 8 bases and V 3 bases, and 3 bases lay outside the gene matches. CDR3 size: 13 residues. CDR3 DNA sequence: TGTGCCAGCAGTGAAGGACTAGCCTATGAGCAGTTCTTC. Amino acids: CASSEGLAYEQFF.

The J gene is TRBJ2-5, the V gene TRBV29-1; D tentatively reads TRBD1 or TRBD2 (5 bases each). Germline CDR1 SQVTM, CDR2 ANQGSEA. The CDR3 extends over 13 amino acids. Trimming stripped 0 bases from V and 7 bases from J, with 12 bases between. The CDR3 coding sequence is TGCAGCGTTGAAGACCGAAGGGACGGGACCCAGTACTTC. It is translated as CSVEDRRDGTQYF. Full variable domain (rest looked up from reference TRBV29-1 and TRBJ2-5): SAVISQKPSRDICQRGTSLTIQCQVDSQVTMMFWYRQQPGQSLTLIATANQGSEATYESGFVIDKFPISRPNLTFSTLTVSNMSPEDSSIYLCSVEDRRDGTQYFGPGTRLLVL.

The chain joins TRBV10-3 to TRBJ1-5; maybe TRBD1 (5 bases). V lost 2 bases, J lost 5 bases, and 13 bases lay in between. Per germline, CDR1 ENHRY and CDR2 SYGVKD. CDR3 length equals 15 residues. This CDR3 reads CAISETGDGYQPQHF. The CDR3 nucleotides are TGTGCCATCAGTGAGACTGGGGACGGCTATCAGCCCCAGCATTTT.

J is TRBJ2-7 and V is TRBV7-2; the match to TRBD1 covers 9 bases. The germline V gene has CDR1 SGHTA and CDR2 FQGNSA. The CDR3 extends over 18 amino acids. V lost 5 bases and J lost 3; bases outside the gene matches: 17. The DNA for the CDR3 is TGTGCCAGCAGCCCCCGGACAGGGGATATAAAGCTTTTCTACGAGCAGTACTTC. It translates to CASSPRTGDIKLFYEQYF.

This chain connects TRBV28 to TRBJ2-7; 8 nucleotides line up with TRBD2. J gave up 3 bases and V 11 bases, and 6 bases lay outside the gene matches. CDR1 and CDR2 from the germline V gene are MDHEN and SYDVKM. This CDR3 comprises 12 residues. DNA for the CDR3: TGTGCCGCGGGGGGCGCCGGCTACGAGCAGTACTTC. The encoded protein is CAAGGAGYEQYF. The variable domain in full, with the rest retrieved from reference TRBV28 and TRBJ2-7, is DVKVTQSSRYLVKRTGEKVFLECVQDMDHENMFWYRQDPGLGLRLIYFSYDVKMKEKGDIPEGYSVSREKKERFSLILESASTNQTSMYLCAAGGAGYEQYFGPGTRLTVT.

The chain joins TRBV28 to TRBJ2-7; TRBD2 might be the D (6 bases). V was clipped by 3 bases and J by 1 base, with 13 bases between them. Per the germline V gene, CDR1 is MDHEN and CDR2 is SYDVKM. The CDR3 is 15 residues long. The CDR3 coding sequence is TGTGCCAGCAGTTTTCACGGGGGAAATTCCTACGAGCAGTACTTC. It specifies CASSFHGGNSYEQYF.